Below, 24 T cell receptor beta chains from the same sample are listed, as sequenced in a study of blood T cell repertoires in COVID-19. Sequencing used immunoSEQ multiplex PCR; TCRdb keeps in-frame clones, though not all of them. The sample comprises about 380,000 clones, more than 70% of which are singletons, and 1.2% rests with the top ten. Input material: PBMCs or T cells enriched from blood (not recorded which). The receptor set was obtained from a woman under 30 who had recovered from COVID-19.

In its sample, this clone was seen once. The chain couples TRBV7-9 to TRBJ2-4, with 10 bases identical to TRBD1. The germline V gene encodes CDR1 SEHNR and CDR2 FQNEAQ (reference sequence). J lost 7 bases, V lost 4 bases, and 7 bases had no gene match. The CDR3 length is 15 residues. The CDR3: CASSSIPGQGNIQYF. The CDR3 nucleotides read TGTGCCAGCAGCTCAATTCCGGGACAGGGGAACATTCAGTACTTC.

Regarding this clone: Other DNA sequences in the same sample also yield this CDR3. V and J are TRBV7-9 and TRBJ1-1, with no clear D. In germline, CDR1 is SEHNR, CDR2 FQNEAQ (reference sequence). The CDR3 runs to 12 residues. Trimming took off 4 bases at V and 1 base at J, with 4 bases between the two ends. DNA of the CDR3: TGTGCCAGCAGCTACGGGAACACTGAAGCTTTCTTT. Protein: CASSYGNTEAFF.

The rearrangement links TRBV6-6 to TRBJ1-2; tentative D call: TRBD1 (6 bases). The CDR3 is 13 amino acids. Germline V lookup: CDR1 MNHNY, CDR2 SVGAGI (reference sequence). Trimming took off 6 bases at V and 4 bases at J, with 12 bases between the two ends. CDR3 bases: TGTGCCAGCAGGTACAGGGAGACCTATGGCTACACCTTC. Its protein is CASRYRETYGYTF.

J is TRBJ1-2 and V is TRBV7-8; D is perhaps TRBD1 (5 bases). This CDR3 is 14 amino acids long. From germline, CDR1 is SGHVS and CDR2 FQNEAQ. Trimming left V 5 bases short and J 8 bases short, with 18 bases between. Here the CDR3 reads CASSPNQDKEGYTF. The CDR3 nucleotides read TGTGCCAGCAGCCCAAACCAGGACAAAGAAGGCTACACCTTC.

The rearrangement uses TRBV30 and TRBJ1-1; D is ambiguous. CDR3 size: 14 residues. Trimming left V 3 bases short and J 2 bases short, with 13 bases between. From germline, CDR1 is GTSNPN and CDR2 SVGIG (reference sequence). The CDR3: CAWRQNGDNTEAFF. The CDR3 region has the DNA TGTGCCTGGAGGCAAAACGGGGATAACACTGAAGCTTTCTTT.

The rearrangement links TRBV28 to TRBJ1-2, with a weak D call TRBD1 (5 bases). Deletions cut 7 bases from V and 7 bases from J, with 19 bases between. Germline V CDR1 and CDR2: MDHEN, SYDVKM. CDR3 length: 14 amino acids. The CDR3 DNA reads as TGTGCCAGCACCCAACGGGCAGGGTCGACTGGCTACACCTTC. Its protein product is CASTQRAGSTGYTF.

This chain connects TRBV6-2 or TRBV6-3 to TRBJ1-5, with a weak D call TRBD1 (5 bases). The CDR3 is 16 residues long. Trimming shortened V by 2 bases and J by 0 bases, and 11 bases separated the two germline ends. Germline lookup yields CDR1 MNHEY and CDR2 SVGEGT. The DNA of the CDR3 is TGTGCCAGCAGTTACGGCGGGGGAACTAGCAATCAGCCCCAGCATTTT. Translated: CASSYGGGTSNQPQHF.

In its sample, this clone was seen once. This chain uses TRBV6-1 with TRBJ1-5, with 7 nucleotides matching TRBD1. Germline trimming cut 5 bases from V and 1 base from J; bases unmatched to any gene: 5. Germline V gene sequence: CDR1 MNHNS, CDR2 SASEGT. The CDR3 has 15 amino acids. Here the CDR3 reads CASSFGQASNQPQHF. CDR3 nucleotides: TGTGCCAGCAGTTTCGGACAGGCAAGCAATCAGCCCCAGCATTTT.

V is TRBV29-1 and J is TRBJ2-3; D remains ambiguous. The CDR3 length is 13 residues. CDR1 and CDR2 from the germline V gene are SQVTM and ANQGSEA. V lost 4 bases, J lost 2 bases, and 10 bases lay in between. The CDR3 loop reads CSVAQRLTDTQYF. In DNA form, the CDR3 reads TGCAGCGTTGCCCAGAGACTCACAGATACGCAGTATTTT.

This sequence joins TRBV21-1 and TRBJ2-2; no DNA check was done on the table's D call, TRBD1. TRBV21-1 is marked as a pseudogene. The CDR3 is 16 amino acids. CDR3 sequence (DNA): TGTGCCAGCAGCGCCTCCGGGACAGGGTCGGCCGGGGAGCTGTTTTTT. Translating it yields CASSASGTGSAGELFF.

The V gene is TRBV11-2, the J gene TRBJ1-1; D unclear. The germline V gene encodes CDR1 SGHAT and CDR2 FQNNGV. Trimming removed 0 bases at V and 1 base at J, with 9 bases between. The CDR3 has 15 residues. CDR3 sequence reads: CASSLDRRGNTEAFF. Here the CDR3 DNA reads TGTGCCAGCAGCTTAGATCGTAGAGGGAACACTGAAGCTTTCTTT.

This clone rates as medium-sized. Relative to the germline gene, one junction end is altered; a read error may explain this. The chain combines TRBV6-2 or TRBV6-3 with TRBJ2-7, with D possibly TRBD2 on 6 matching bases. CDR1 and CDR2 from the germline V gene are MNHEY and SVGEGT. The CDR3 loop spans 14 amino acids. CDR3 protein: CASRYSGEGYEQYF. The CDR3 nucleotides read TGTGCCAGCAGGTACTCGGGAGAAGGCTACGAGCAGTACTTC.

The chain has TRBV30 and TRBJ2-3; 7 nucleotides match TRBD2. The CDR3 length is 14 residues. The ends lost 0 bases at V and 7 bases at J; junction bases unmatched: 7. CDR1 is GTSNPN and CDR2 is SVGIG in the germline V gene (reference sequence). CDR3 amino acids: CAWSVGGSGNTQYF. The CDR3 DNA reads TGTGCCTGGAGTGTGGGGGGGAGCGGGAATACGCAGTATTTT.

This chain links TRBV9 with TRBJ1-6; TRBD1 matches 10 bases. The CDR3 spans 18 residues. Germline V gene lookup returns CDR1 SGDLS and CDR2 YYNGEE. V trimming: 0 bases; J trimming: 0 bases; junction bases outside the gene matches: 3. The CDR3 region is CASSVARTGGSYNSPLHF. The DNA of the CDR3 is TGTGCCAGCAGCGTAGCGCGGACAGGGGGCTCCTATAATTCACCCCTCCACTTT.

The chain carries TRBV4-2 and TRBJ1-2; TRBD1 aligns across 9 bases. CDR1 and CDR2 from the germline V gene are LGHNA and YNFKEQ. Germline trimming cut 2 bases from V and 8 bases from J; bases unmatched to any gene: 6. This CDR3 spans 14 amino acids. The CDR3 reads CASSQRRTGEGYTF. CDR3 DNA: TGTGCCAGCAGCCAACGAAGGACAGGGGAGGGCTACACCTTC.

The chain is built from TRBV6-5 and TRBJ1-2, with 8 positions matching TRBD1. The CDR3 contains 13 residues. Unmatched junction bases numbered 1, after V lost 4 bases and J lost 3 bases. Germline-derived CDR1 and CDR2 are MNHEY and SVGAGI. The CDR3 protein is CASSSGQDYGYTF. As DNA, the CDR3 is TGTGCCAGCAGTTCGGGACAGGACTATGGCTACACCTTC.

V and J are TRBV5-1 and TRBJ2-3; 8 bases align to TRBD2. The CDR3 sequence is 15 residues long. Germline V gene lookup returns CDR1 SGHRS and CDR2 YFSETQ. The V segment lost 1 base and the J segment 0 bases; nucleotides outside the gene matches: 1. The CDR3 protein is CASSLPSGSTDTQYF. In nucleotides, the CDR3 is TGCGCCAGCAGCTTGCCTAGCGGGAGCACAGATACGCAGTATTTT. Filled out from reference TRBV5-1 and TRBJ2-3, the complete variable domain reads KAGVTQTPRYLIKTRGQQVTLSCSPISGHRSVSWYQQTPGQGLQFLFEYFSETQRNKGNFPGRFSGRQFSNSRSEMNVSTLELGDSALYLCASSLPSGSTDTQYFGPGTRLTVL.

The CDR3 spells CASSYSSGGNGYTF. The CDR3 DNA reads TGTGCCAGCAGTTACTCGTCAGGGGGCAATGGCTACACCTTC. V and J are TRBV6-5 and TRBJ1-2; 8 bases agree with TRBD1. CDR3 size: 14 residues. Trimming took 0 bases from V and 6 from J; bases not matched to a gene: 3. Germline V CDR1 and CDR2: MNHEY, SVGAGI.

The V gene is TRBV27, the J gene TRBJ1-2; a weak D match, TRBD1 (6 bases). The V gene lost 2 bases and the J gene lost 8 bases, with 21 bases spanning the gap. The V gene's germline CDR1 is MNHEY and CDR2 SMNVEV (reference sequence). The CDR3 loop spans 16 amino acids. The CDR3 sequence: CASSLTTFVGAQGYTF. In DNA form, the CDR3 reads TGTGCCAGCAGTTTAACAACCTTCGTGGGGGCGCAAGGCTACACCTTC.

The rearrangement joins TRBV24-1 to TRBJ2-2; 8 nucleotides line up with TRBD2. Germline trimming cut 4 bases from V and 4 bases from J; bases unmatched to any gene: 7. Germline V lookup: CDR1 KGHDR, CDR2 SFDVKD. The CDR3 length is 16 residues. The chain's CDR3 is CATSEPTSGRTGELFF. CDR3 in DNA: TGTGCCACCAGTGAGCCAACTAGCGGCCGCACCGGGGAGCTGTTTTTT.

This rearrangement joins TRBV11-3 to TRBJ2-2; D is ambiguous. V was clipped by 6 bases and J by 0 bases, with 11 bases between them. This CDR3 has 15 residues. The V gene's germline CDR1 is SGHNT and CDR2 YENEEA. In DNA form, the CDR3 reads TGTGCCAGCAGTTTGACACAGCCGAACACCGGGGAGCTGTTTTTT. Translating it yields CASSLTQPNTGELFF.

The chain combines TRBV10-3 with TRBJ2-2, with D uncertain. Germline CDR1 and CDR2: ENHRY and SYGVKD. The CDR3 extends over 17 amino acids. The ends were cut back, 5 bases at V and 1 base at J, with 17 bases in the middle. The CDR3 is CAISRRYKNGNTGELFF. CDR3 bases: TGTGCCATCAGTAGGCGGTACAAGAATGGGAACACCGGGGAGCTGTTTTTT.

This clone was detected once. The chain recombines TRBV19 with TRBJ2-7; a possible D gene is TRBD1 (5 bases). V shed 3 bases and J shed 2 bases, with 11 bases lying between them. CDR1 is LNHDA and CDR2 is SQIVND in the germline V gene (reference sequence). The CDR3 has 14 amino acids. The chain's CDR3 is CASSIDSETYEQYF. The CDR3 region has the DNA TGTGCCAGTAGTATCGACAGTGAGACCTACGAGCAGTACTTC. The full variable domain, with the rest looked up from reference TRBV19 and TRBJ2-7, is DGGITQSPKYLFRKEGQNVTLSCEQNLNHDAMYWYRQDPGQGLRLIYYSQIVNDFQKGDIAEGYSVSREKKESFPLTVTSAQKNPTAFYLCASSIDSETYEQYFGPGTRLTVT.

The chain uses TRBV30 and TRBJ1-5; the match to TRBD1 covers 7 bases. With 2 bases clipped from V and 2 bases from J, the junction kept 3 bases outside the gene matches. The CDR3 sequence is 14 residues long. The germline CDR1 and CDR2 sequences are GTSNPN and SVGIG (reference sequence). CDR3 protein: CAWSRGLGNQPQHF. In DNA form, the CDR3 reads TGTGCCTGGAGTAGGGGGCTTGGCAATCAGCCCCAGCATTTT. Using reference TRBV30 and TRBJ1-5 for the parts outside the CDR3, the full variable domain is SQTIHQWPATLVQPVGSPLSLECTVEGTSNPNLYWYRQAAGRGLQLLFYSVGIGQISSEVPQNLSASRPQDRQFILSSKKLLLSDSGFYLCAWSRGLGNQPQHFGDGTRLSIL.